These 24 T cell receptor beta chains came from one sample sequenced in a study of blood T cell repertoires in COVID-19. Libraries were prepared by immunoSEQ multiplex PCR; TCRdb keeps only in-frame clonotypes and omits some of them. The data contain about 370,000 clones, 70% to 90% of them singletons. The source material was peripheral blood. The source is a woman aged 30 to 39 with COVID-19, enrolled during active disease.

The chain couples TRBV6-5 to TRBJ2-5, with a tentative D call TRBD2 (6 bases). V lost 2 bases, J lost 2 bases, and 12 bases lay in between. The CDR3 has 15 residues. Per germline, CDR1 MNHEY and CDR2 SVGAGI. CDR3: CASSYGGEVQETQYF. The CDR3, as DNA: TGTGCCAGCAGTTACGGTGGGGAGGTACAAGAGACCCAGTACTTC.

The V and J genes are TRBV29-1 and TRBJ2-1, with D possibly being TRBD1 (5 bases). The CDR3 has 15 residues. The germline V and J ends were trimmed by 3 bases and 1 base, with 13 bases remaining between them. Germline V lookup: CDR1 SQVTM, CDR2 ANQGSEA. As DNA, the CDR3 is TGCAGCGTTGACCAGGACATTAGATCCTACAATGAGCAGTTCTTC. It yields the protein CSVDQDIRSYNEQFF.

This clone was seen a single time. The V gene is TRBV11-3, the J gene TRBJ1-4, with D possibly being TRBD1 (5 bases). The CDR3 spans 14 residues. V lost 5 bases, J lost 3 bases, and 10 bases lay in between. The V gene's germline CDR1 is SGHNT and CDR2 YENEEA. In DNA, the CDR3 is TGTGCCAGCAGCCAGGGCCCCCCTAATGAAAAACTGTTTTTT. Protein: CASSQGPPNEKLFF.

This rearrangement joins TRBV2 to TRBJ1-4, with 7 bases matching TRBD1. The CDR3 consists of 14 residues. Germline lookup yields CDR1 SNHLY and CDR2 FYNNEI. V shed 6 bases, J shed 5 bases, and the junction held 6 bases outside the gene matches. The CDR3 region is CASSLDRENEKLFF. In DNA form, the CDR3 reads TGTGCCAGCAGCCTCGACAGGGAAAATGAAAAACTGTTTTTT.

V is TRBV10-3 and J is TRBJ1-2; 7 bases fit TRBD1. The CDR3 totals 16 residues. Germline V CDR1 and CDR2: ENHRY, SYGVKD. With 5 bases clipped from V and 1 base from J, the junction kept 10 bases outside the gene matches. The CDR3 DNA follows: TGTGCCATCAGTAATTTACAGGGGCTTGTTAACTATGGCTACACCTTC. This encodes CAISNLQGLVNYGYTF.

J is TRBJ2-2 and V is TRBV24-1, with 8 bases aligning to TRBD2. This CDR3 has 17 amino acids. Trimming cost V 4 bases and J 6 bases; bases outside gene matches: 12. In germline, CDR1 is KGHDR, CDR2 SFDVKD. CDR3 DNA sequence: TGTGCCACCAGTGACCCTGGACTAGCTGCAAGACCCGGGGAGCTGTTTTTT. Protein product: CATSDPGLAARPGELFF.

The chain couples TRBV10-1 to TRBJ1-2, with D hard to call. This CDR3 spans 13 amino acids. Per the germline V gene, CDR1 is WNHNN and CDR2 is SYGVQD (reference sequence). V was pared by 2 bases and J by 3 bases, with 7 bases between. CDR3 in DNA: TGCGCCAGCAGTGAGGCAACTTACTATGGCTACACCTTC. It translates to CASSEATYYGYTF.

This chain uses TRBV19 with TRBJ2-2; 7 nucleotides align to TRBD2. The V segment lost 3 bases and the J segment 6 bases; nucleotides outside the gene matches: 4. Germline CDR1 reads LNHDA; CDR2 reads SQIVND (reference sequence). The CDR3 contains 14 residues. The CDR3 DNA follows: TGTGCCAGTAGTATGAGCGGGGCGGCCGGGGAGCTGTTTTTT. Translated, it gives CASSMSGAAGELFF.

With respect to this clone: The junction departs from the called germline gene at one end, perhaps through a read error. The rearrangement links TRBV5-6 to TRBJ2-4; 7 bases line up with TRBD1. Germline CDR1 reads SGHDT; CDR2 reads YYEEEE. CDR3 size: 11 residues. For the CDR3, the DNA is TGTGCCAGCAGCTTGGGGGACAGCGGCTCCTTC. Translating gives CASSLGDSGSF.

In the case of this clone: This sample includes further DNA sequences coding for the same CDR3. This chain links TRBV20-1 with TRBJ2-1; no clear D. Between the trimmed V and J ends, which lost 6 bases and 4 bases, there was a span of 7 bases. This CDR3 spans 11 amino acids. Germline assignment: CDR1 DFQATT and CDR2 SNEGSKA (reference sequence). The CDR3 bases are TGCAGTGCGCGCAGGTACAATGAGCAGTTCTTC. Translation gives CSARRYNEQFF.

The chain uses TRBV4-3 and TRBJ2-7, with 9 bases that match TRBD2. This CDR3 has 17 amino acids. V shed 1 base and J 2 bases; nucleotides not matched to a gene: 9. Germline CDR1 reads LGHNA; CDR2 reads YSLEER. CDR3 in amino acids: CASSQGWGLAGPYEQYF. The CDR3 DNA reads TGCGCCAGCAGCCAAGGGTGGGGGCTAGCGGGGCCCTACGAGCAGTACTTC.

This chain joins TRBV28 and TRBJ1-2, with 8 bases identical to TRBD1. V lost 3 bases, J lost 1 base, and 4 bases stayed unmatched. The CDR3 length is 15 residues. Germline lookup yields CDR1 MDHEN and CDR2 SYDVKM. The CDR3 nucleotides are TGTGCCAGCAGTTTTGCAGGGGGCAGTAACTATGGCTACACCTTC. It is translated as CASSFAGGSNYGYTF.

This clone was counted once. The chain has TRBV11-3 and TRBJ2-2; D gene uncertain. Germline V gene data show CDR1 as SGHNT and CDR2 as YENEEA. V was shortened by 3 bases and J by 6 bases, with 14 bases between the two germline ends. CDR3 size: 15 residues. This chain's CDR3 is CASSFSSRSSGELFF. For the CDR3, the DNA is TGTGCCAGCAGCTTTTCATCCCGGAGTTCCGGGGAGCTGTTTTTT.

This chain joins TRBV11-2 and TRBJ2-2, with D possibly TRBD1 on 7 matching bases. Trimming stripped 6 bases from V and 4 bases from J, with 15 bases between. The CDR3 is made up of 15 amino acids. From germline, CDR1 is SGHAT and CDR2 FQNNGV. The CDR3 is CASSPRGVGTGELFF. The CDR3 DNA reads TGTGCCAGCAGTCCCAGGGGGGTGGGCACCGGGGAGCTGTTTTTT.

The V gene is TRBV6-6, the J gene TRBJ1-2; 9 bases are a match to TRBD1. V shed 5 bases and J 10 bases; nucleotides not matched to a gene: 8. CDR1 and CDR2 from the germline V gene are MNHNY and SVGAGI (reference sequence). The CDR3 loop spans 13 amino acids. The CDR3 is CASSRGTGNYYTF. CDR3 nucleotide sequence: TGTGCCAGCAGTCGCGGGACAGGGAATTACTACACCTTC.

The chain recombines TRBV19 with TRBJ1-1; D remains unclear. The V gene's germline CDR1 is LNHDA and CDR2 SQIVND (reference sequence). Trimming stripped 4 bases from V and 0 bases from J, with 6 bases between. The length of the CDR3 is 13 residues. The CDR3 loop reads CASSKRVNTEAFF. In DNA, the CDR3 is TGTGCCAGTAGTAAGCGGGTGAACACTGAAGCTTTCTTT.

J is TRBJ1-4 and V is TRBV4-3; TRBD1 matches 10 bases. V dropped 0 bases and J dropped 9; count of bases not matched to a gene: 16. This CDR3 comprises 19 residues. Germline V gives CDR1 LGHNA, CDR2 YSLEER. The CDR3 bases are TGCGCCAGCAGCCAAGATGTGGTGGTTGTTGGGACAGGGGAACAAAAACTGTTTTTT. Its translation: CASSQDVVVVGTGEQKLFF.

This clone was observed a handful of times. This chain uses TRBV5-4 with TRBJ1-1, with a tentative D call TRBD1 (6 bases). Trimming pared 4 bases from V and 6 bases from J, leaving 22 bases between. The CDR3 consists of 16 residues. CDR1 is SGHNT, CDR2 YYREEE, per germline (reference sequence). The CDR3 loop reads CASSLDGGLGAPEAFF. DNA for the CDR3: TGTGCCAGCAGCCTGGATGGGGGTTTGGGGGCCCCTGAAGCTTTCTTT. Together with reference TRBV5-4 and TRBJ1-1, the CDR3 gives the full variable domain: ETGVTQSPTHLIKTRGQQVTLRCSSQSGHNTVSWYQQALGQGPQFIFQYYREEENGRGNFPPRFSGLQFPNYSSELNVNALELDDSALYLCASSLDGGLGAPEAFFGQGTRLTVV.

The chain combines TRBV7-9 with TRBJ1-1; D is unclear. Germline values: CDR1 SEHNR, CDR2 FQNEAQ (reference sequence). The CDR3 is 11 residues long. V lost 8 bases and J 11 bases, leaving 15 bases between the germline ends. CDR3 protein: CASGWTGVAFF. As DNA, the CDR3 is TGTGCCAGCGGGTGGACTGGCGTGGCTTTCTTT.

The CDR3 sequence is CASSSRRQGDNSPLHF. In DNA, the CDR3 is TGCGCCAGCAGCAGCCGTCGGCAGGGTGATAATTCACCCCTCCACTTT. The chain carries TRBV5-1 and TRBJ1-6, with D possibly TRBD1 on 5 matching bases. Germline V CDR1 and CDR2: SGHRS, YFSETQ. With 4 bases removed from V and 5 bases from J, the gap between germline ends came to 16 bases. The CDR3 spans 16 residues.

The rearrangement links TRBV5-1 to TRBJ1-4; D perhaps matches TRBD1 (6 bases). CDR1 and CDR2 (germline): SGHRS, YFSETQ. Trimming took 0 bases from V and 7 from J, leaving 19 bases between them. The CDR3 is 17 amino acids. The CDR3 here is CASSLGRSGDRGEKLFF. For the CDR3, the DNA is TGCGCCAGCAGCTTGGGCCGTTCAGGGGATAGGGGTGAAAAACTGTTTTTT. The whole variable domain, remainder taken from reference TRBV5-1 and TRBJ1-4, is KAGVTQTPRYLIKTRGQQVTLSCSPISGHRSVSWYQQTPGQGLQFLFEYFSETQRNKGNFPGRFSGRQFSNSRSEMNVSTLELGDSALYLCASSLGRSGDRGEKLFFGSGTQLSVL.

This chain joins TRBV11-2 and TRBJ2-1, with TRBD2 identical over 14 bases. Germline lookup yields CDR1 SGHAT and CDR2 FQNNGV. This CDR3 region has 17 residues. Trimming removed 5 bases from V and 4 bases from J; junction bases left unmatched: 7. CDR3 coding DNA: TGTGCCAGCAGCCCCCGACTAGCGGGAGGGCGGTACAATGAGCAGTTCTTC. Translated: CASSPRLAGGRYNEQFF.

This chain links TRBV11-2 with TRBJ2-1; D call uncertain. CDR1 is SGHAT and CDR2 is FQNNGV in the germline V gene. The CDR3 has 15 amino acids. Deletions cut 5 bases from V and 3 bases from J, with 14 bases between. The CDR3: CASSSPGSGYNEQFF. In DNA form, the CDR3 reads TGTGCCAGCAGCAGCCCCGGATCAGGCTACAATGAGCAGTTCTTC.

The chain has TRBV20-1 and TRBJ1-6, with TRBD1 matching over 7 bases. The CDR3 covers 11 residues. V shed 3 bases and J 16 bases; nucleotides not matched to a gene: 6. CDR1 and CDR2 (germline): DFQATT, SNEGSKA (reference sequence). Here the CDR3 DNA reads TGCAGTGCTAGCCTTGGACAGGAGCTCCACTTT. Translated: CSASLGQELHF.